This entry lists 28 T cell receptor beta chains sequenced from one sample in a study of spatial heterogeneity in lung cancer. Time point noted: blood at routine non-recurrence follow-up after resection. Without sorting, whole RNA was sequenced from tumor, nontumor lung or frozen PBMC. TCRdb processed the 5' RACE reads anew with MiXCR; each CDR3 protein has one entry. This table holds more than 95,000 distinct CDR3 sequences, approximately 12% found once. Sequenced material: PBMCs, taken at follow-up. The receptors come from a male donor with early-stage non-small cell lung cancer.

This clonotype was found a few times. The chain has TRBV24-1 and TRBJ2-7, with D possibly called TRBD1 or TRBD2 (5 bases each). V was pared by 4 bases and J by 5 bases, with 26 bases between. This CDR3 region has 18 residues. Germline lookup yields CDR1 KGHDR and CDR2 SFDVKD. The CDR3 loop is CATSERATGTEVFHEQYF. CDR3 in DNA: TGTGCCACCAGTGAGCGGGCCACCGGGACGGAAGTTTTCCACGAGCAGTACTTC.

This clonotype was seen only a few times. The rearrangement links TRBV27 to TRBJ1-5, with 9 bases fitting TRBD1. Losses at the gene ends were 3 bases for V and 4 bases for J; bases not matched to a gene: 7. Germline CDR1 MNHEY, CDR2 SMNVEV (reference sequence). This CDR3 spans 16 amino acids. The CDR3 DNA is TGTGCCAGCAGTTTCGAGGGACAGGGACCTAATCAGCCCCAGCATTTT. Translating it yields CASSFEGQGPNQPQHF.

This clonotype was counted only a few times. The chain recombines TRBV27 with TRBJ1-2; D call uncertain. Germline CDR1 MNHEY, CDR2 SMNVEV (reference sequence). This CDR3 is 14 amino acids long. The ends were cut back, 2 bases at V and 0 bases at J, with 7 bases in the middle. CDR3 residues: CASSLSSANYGYTF. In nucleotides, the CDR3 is TGTGCCAGCAGTTTAAGTTCCGCTAACTATGGCTACACCTTC.

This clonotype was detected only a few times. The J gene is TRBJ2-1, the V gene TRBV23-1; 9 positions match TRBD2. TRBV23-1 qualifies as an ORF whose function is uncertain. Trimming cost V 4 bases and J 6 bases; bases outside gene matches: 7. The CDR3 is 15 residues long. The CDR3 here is CASSRAQRGVNEQFF. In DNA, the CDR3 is TGCGCCAGCAGTCGGGCCCAGCGGGGGGTCAATGAGCAGTTCTTC.

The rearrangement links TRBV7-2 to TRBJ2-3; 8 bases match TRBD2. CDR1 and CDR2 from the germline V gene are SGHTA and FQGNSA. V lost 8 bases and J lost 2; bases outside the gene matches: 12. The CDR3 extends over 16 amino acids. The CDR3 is CASYDTGGPPTDTQYF. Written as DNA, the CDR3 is TGTGCCAGCTATGATACGGGGGGGCCCCCCACAGATACGCAGTATTTT.

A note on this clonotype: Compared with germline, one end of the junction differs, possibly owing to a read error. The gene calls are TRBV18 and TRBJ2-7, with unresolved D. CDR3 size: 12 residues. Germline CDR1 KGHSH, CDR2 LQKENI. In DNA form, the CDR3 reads TGTGCCAGCTCCAAGGATAATAAGATCTCGGACTTC. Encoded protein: CASSKDNKISDF.

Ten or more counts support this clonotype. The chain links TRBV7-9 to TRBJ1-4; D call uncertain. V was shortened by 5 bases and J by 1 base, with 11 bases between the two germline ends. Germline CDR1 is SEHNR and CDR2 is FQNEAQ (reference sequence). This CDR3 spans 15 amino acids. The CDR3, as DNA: TGTGCCAGCAGCAAACCGGGAGTAACTAATGAAAAACTGTTTTTT. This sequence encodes CASSKPGVTNEKLFF.

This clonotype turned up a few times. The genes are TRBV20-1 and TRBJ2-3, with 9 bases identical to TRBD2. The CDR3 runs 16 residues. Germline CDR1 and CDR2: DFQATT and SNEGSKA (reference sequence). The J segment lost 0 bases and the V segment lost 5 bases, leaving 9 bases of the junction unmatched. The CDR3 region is CSAGGASGASTDTQYF. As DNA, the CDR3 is TGCAGTGCTGGGGGGGCTAGCGGGGCCAGCACAGATACGCAGTATTTT.

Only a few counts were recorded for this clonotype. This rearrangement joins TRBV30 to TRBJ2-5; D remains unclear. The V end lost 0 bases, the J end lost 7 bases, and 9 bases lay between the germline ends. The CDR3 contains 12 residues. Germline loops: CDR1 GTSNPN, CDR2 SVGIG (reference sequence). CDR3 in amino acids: CAWSVHAGTQYF. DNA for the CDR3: TGTGCCTGGAGTGTCCATGCCGGGACCCAGTACTTC.

The CDR3 region has the DNA TGTGCCAGCAGCCATGATATAGTGGGGTCCTACGAGCAGTACTTC. Its protein is CASSHDIVGSYEQYF. The chain links TRBV4-2 to TRBJ2-7; D gene unclear. CDR3 length: 15 residues. Germline CDR1 reads LGHNA; CDR2 reads YNFKEQ. The ends were cut back, 3 bases at V and 1 base at J, with 13 bases in the middle.

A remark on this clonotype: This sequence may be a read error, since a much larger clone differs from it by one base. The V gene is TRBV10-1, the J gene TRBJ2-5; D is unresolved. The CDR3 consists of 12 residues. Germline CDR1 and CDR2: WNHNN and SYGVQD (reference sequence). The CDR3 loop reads CTSSGREATQYF. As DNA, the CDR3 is TGCACCAGCAGTGGCCGCGAAGCGACCCAGTACTTC.

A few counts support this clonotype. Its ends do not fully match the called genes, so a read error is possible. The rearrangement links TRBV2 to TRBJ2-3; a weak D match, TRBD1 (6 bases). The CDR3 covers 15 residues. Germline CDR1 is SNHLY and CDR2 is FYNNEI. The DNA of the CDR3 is TGTGCCAGCACTCAACAGGGAAGGGCCCCAGATACGAAGTATTTT. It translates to CASTQQGRAPDTKYF.

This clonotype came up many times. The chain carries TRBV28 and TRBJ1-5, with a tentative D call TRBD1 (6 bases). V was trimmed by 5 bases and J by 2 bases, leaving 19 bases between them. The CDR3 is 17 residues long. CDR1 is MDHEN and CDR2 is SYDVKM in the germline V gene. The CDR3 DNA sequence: TGTGCCAGCAGTGAACCGGGACAACCGGGGGGCAATCAGCCCCAGCATTTT. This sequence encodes CASSEPGQPGGNQPQHF. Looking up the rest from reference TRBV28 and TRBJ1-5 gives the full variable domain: DVKVTQSSRYLVKRTGEKVFLECVQDMDHENMFWYRQDPGLGLRLIYFSYDVKMKEKGDIPEGYSVSREKKERFSLILESASTNQTSMYLCASSEPGQPGGNQPQHFGDGTRLSIL.

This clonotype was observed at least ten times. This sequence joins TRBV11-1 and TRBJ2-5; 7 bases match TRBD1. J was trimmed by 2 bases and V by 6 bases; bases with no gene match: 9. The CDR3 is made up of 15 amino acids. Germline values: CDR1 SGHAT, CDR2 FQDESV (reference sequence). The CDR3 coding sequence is TGTGCCAGCAGTGAGCACAGGGGACCTCAAGAGACCCAGTACTTC. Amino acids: CASSEHRGPQETQYF.

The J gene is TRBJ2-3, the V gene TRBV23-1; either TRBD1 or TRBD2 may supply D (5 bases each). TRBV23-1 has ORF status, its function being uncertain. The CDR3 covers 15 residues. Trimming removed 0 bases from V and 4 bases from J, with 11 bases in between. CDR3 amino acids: CASSQSVGTADTQYF. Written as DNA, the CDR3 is TGCGCCAGCAGTCAATCGGTCGGGACCGCAGATACGCAGTATTTT.

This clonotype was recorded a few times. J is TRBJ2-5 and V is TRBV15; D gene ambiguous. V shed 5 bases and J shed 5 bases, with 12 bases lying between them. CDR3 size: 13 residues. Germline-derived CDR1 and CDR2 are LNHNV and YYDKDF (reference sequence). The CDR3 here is CATSDPPIETQYF. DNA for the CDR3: TGTGCCACCAGCGATCCCCCGATCGAGACCCAGTACTTC.

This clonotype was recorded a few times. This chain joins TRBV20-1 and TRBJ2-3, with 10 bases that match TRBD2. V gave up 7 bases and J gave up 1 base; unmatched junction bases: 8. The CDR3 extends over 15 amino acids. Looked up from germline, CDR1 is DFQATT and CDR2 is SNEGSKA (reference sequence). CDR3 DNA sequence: TGCAGTGTTCCCAGCGGGGGGGCCCGCACAGATACGCAGTATTTT. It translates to CSVPSGGARTDTQYF.

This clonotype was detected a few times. The CDR3 coding sequence is TGCGCCAGCAGCGCTCTTTTCACAGATACGCAGTATTTT. It codes for CASSALFTDTQYF. The chain recombines TRBV5-1 with TRBJ2-3, with unresolved D. Germline loops: CDR1 SGHRS, CDR2 YFSETQ. The ends were cut back, 4 bases at V and 2 bases at J, with 8 bases in the middle. This CDR3 contains 13 residues.

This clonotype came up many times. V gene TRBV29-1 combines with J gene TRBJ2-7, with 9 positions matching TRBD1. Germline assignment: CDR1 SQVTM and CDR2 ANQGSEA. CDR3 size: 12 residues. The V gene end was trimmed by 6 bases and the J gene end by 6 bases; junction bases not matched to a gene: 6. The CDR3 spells CSVRTGALEQYF. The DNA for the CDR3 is TGCAGCGTCAGGACAGGGGCCCTCGAGCAGTACTTC.

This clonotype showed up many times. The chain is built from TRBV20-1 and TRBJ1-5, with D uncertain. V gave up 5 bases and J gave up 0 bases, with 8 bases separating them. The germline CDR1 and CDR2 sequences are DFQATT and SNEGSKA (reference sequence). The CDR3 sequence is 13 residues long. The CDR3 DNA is TGCAGTGCTTCTGGAGATAGCAATCAGCCCCAGCATTTT. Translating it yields CSASGDSNQPQHF.

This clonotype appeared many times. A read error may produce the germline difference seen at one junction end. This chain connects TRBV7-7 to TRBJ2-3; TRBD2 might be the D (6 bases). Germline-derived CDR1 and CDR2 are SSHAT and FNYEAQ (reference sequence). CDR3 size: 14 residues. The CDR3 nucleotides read TGTGCTAGCAGCCTAGTGGGGGGAACAGATACGCAGTATTTT. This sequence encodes CASSLVGGTDTQYF. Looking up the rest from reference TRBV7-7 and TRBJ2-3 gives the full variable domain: GAGVSQSPRYKVTKRGQDVTLRCDPISSHATLYWYQQALGQGPEFLTYFNYEAQPDKSGLPSDRFSAERPEGSISTLTIQRTEQRDSAMYRCASSLVGGTDTQYFGPGTRLTVL.

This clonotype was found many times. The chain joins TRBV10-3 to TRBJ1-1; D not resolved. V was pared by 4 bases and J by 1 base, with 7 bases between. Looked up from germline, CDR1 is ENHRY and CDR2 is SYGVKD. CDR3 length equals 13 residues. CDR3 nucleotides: TGTGCCATCAGTGTGTTGGCGAACACTGAAGCTTTCTTT. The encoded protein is CAISVLANTEAFF.

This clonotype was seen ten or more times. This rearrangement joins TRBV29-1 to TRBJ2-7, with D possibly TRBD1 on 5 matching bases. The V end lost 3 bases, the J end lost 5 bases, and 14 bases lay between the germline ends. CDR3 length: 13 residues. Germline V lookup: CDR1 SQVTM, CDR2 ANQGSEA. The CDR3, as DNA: TGCAGCGTTGATCAGGGTCCTTTCAACGAGCAGTACTTC. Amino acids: CSVDQGPFNEQYF.

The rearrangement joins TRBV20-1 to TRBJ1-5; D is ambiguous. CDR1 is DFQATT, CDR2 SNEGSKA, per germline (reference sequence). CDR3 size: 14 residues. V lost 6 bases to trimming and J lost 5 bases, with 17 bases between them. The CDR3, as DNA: TGCAGTGCCATTAGGGCAGGAGGGCATCAGCCCCAGCATTTT. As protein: CSAIRAGGHQPQHF.

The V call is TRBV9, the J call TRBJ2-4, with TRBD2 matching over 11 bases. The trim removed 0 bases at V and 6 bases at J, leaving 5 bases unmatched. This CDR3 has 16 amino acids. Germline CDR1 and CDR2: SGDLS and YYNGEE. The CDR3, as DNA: TGTGCCAGCAGCGTAGATCCTAGCGGGGGGATAAACATTCAGTACTTC. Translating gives CASSVDPSGGINIQYF. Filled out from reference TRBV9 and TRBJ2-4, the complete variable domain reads DSGVTQTPKHLITATGQRVTLRCSPRSGDLSVYWYQQSLDQGLQFLIQYYNGEERAKGNILERFSAQQFPDLHSELNLSSLELGDSALYFCASSVDPSGGINIQYFGAGTRLSVL.

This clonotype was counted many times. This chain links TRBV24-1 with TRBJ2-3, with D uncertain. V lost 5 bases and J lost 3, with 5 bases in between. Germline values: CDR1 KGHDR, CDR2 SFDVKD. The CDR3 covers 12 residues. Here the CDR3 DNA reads TGTGCCACCAGTGGATCAACAGATACGCAGTATTTT. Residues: CATSGSTDTQYF.

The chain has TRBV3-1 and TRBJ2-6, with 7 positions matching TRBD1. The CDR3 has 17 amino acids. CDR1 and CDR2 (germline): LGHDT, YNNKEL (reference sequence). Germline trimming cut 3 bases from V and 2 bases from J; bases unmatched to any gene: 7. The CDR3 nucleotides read TGTGCCAGCAGCCAGCTGACAGGGAGCGCTGGGGCCAACGTCCTGACTTTC. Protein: CASSQLTGSAGANVLTF.

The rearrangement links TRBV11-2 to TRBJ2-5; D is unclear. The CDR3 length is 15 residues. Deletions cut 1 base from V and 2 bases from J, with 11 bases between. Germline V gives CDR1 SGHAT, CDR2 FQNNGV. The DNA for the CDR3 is TGTGCCAGCAGCTTAGGCCCCTCCGGGCAAGAGACCCAGTACTTC. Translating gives CASSLGPSGQETQYF.